One sample yielded the 25 T cell receptor beta chains listed below, sequenced in a study of cytomegalovirus exposure and HLA in healthy donors. In the PCR, 60 Vbeta and 13 Jbeta primers were used. Only in-frame clones appear in the TCRdb table, and some are missing; sequencing was by immunoSEQ multiplex PCR. The data contain around 85,000 clones, around three quarters of them singletons. Sequencing used PBMCs. These receptors originate from a male donor in good health and CMV-seronegative.

The chain is built from TRBV21-1 and TRBJ2-3; TRBD1, the table's D call, was not compared with the DNA. TRBV21-1 is noted as a pseudogene. This CDR3 has 16 amino acids. The CDR3 region has the DNA TGTGCCAGCAGCACAAGACAGATACGAGTCACAGATACGCAGTATTTT. It specifies CASSTRQIRVTDTQYF.

This clone has more than one count but fewer than ten. Within the sample, other DNA sequences also encode this same CDR3. The J gene is TRBJ2-5, the V gene TRBV6-1; TRBD2 aligns across 8 bases. Looked up from germline, CDR1 is MNHNS and CDR2 is SASEGT. This CDR3 region has 14 residues. J lost 4 bases, V lost 5 bases, and 6 bases had no gene match. The CDR3 here is CASSPGGAGETQYF. CDR3 nucleotide sequence: TGTGCCAGCAGTCCCGGGGGGGCGGGAGAGACCCAGTACTTC.

This clone was observed a few times. This chain uses TRBV5-1 with TRBJ2-5, with TRBD2 matching 10 bases. CDR3 length equals 17 residues. CDR1 is SGHRS and CDR2 is YFSETQ in the germline V gene. Unmatched junction bases numbered 10, after V lost 4 bases and J lost 1 base. Here the CDR3 DNA reads TGCGCCAGCAGCCCATCTCCTAGCGGGGGTACCCAAGAGACCCAGTACTTC. Its protein is CASSPSPSGGTQETQYF.

In its sample, this clone was seen once. The chain recombines TRBV7-2 with TRBJ1-1; tentatively, D is TRBD1 (5 bases). The V gene lost 1 base and the J gene lost 11 bases, with 14 bases spanning the gap. Germline CDR1 reads SGHTA; CDR2 reads FQGNSA. This CDR3 is built from 13 residues. This CDR3 reads CASSLDWRDVAFF. The CDR3 nucleotides read TGTGCCAGCAGCTTAGATTGGAGGGACGTGGCTTTCTTT.

This clone was found once. Its ends do not fully match the called genes, so a read error is possible. J is TRBJ1-2 and V is TRBV5-1; 8 bases match TRBD1. CDR3 length: 14 residues. Germline V gives CDR1 SGHRS, CDR2 YFSETQ. CDR3 sequence reads: CASSLAQGAGGYPF. The CDR3 region has the DNA TGCGCCAGCAGCTTGGCCCAGGGGGCTGGGGGCTACCCCTTC.

The chain combines TRBV7-2 with TRBJ1-2; D gene uncertain. Trimming pared 0 bases from V and 7 bases from J, leaving 6 bases between. Germline-derived CDR1 and CDR2 are SGHTA and FQGNSA. This CDR3 comprises 12 residues. CDR3 residues: CASSLAPSGYTF. The CDR3 coding sequence is TGTGCCAGCAGCTTAGCACCGAGTGGCTACACCTTC.

In this sample, this clone turned up once. This chain links TRBV6-5 with TRBJ2-7; 7 bases line up with TRBD2. With 0 bases clipped from V and 3 bases from J, the junction kept 2 bases outside the gene matches. The CDR3 is 14 amino acids. Germline CDR1 reads MNHEY; CDR2 reads SVGAGI. The CDR3 region has the DNA TGTGCCAGCAGTTACTCGGGGGGGGGCTACGAGCAGTACTTC. The encoded protein is CASSYSGGGYEQYF.

In nucleotides, the CDR3 is TGTGCCAGCAGTGAAGCGGCGGGAACAGTAAGACAGTACTTC. This translates into CASSEAAGTVRQYF. The rearrangement links TRBV2 to TRBJ2-7, with a tentative D call TRBD2 (6 bases). Trimming took off 0 bases at V and 10 bases at J, with 16 bases between the two ends. Germline V gives CDR1 SNHLY, CDR2 FYNNEI. This CDR3 spans 14 amino acids.

The chain carries TRBV18 and TRBJ2-1, with 7 bases that match TRBD1. V lost 4 bases to trimming and J lost 2 bases; unmatched junction nucleotides: 5. Germline lookup yields CDR1 KGHSH and CDR2 LQKENI. The CDR3 length is 15 residues. The CDR3 here is CASSLGGLTYNEQFF. DNA of the CDR3: TGTGCCAGCTCACTAGGGGGCCTGACCTACAATGAGCAGTTCTTC.

This chain links TRBV19 with TRBJ1-1, with D possibly matching TRBD1 (6 bases). This CDR3 spans 12 amino acids. Germline V gene lookup returns CDR1 LNHDA and CDR2 SQIVND (reference sequence). Trimming stripped 9 bases from V and 1 base from J, with 9 bases between. CDR3 amino acids: CASVDRNTEAFF. The CDR3 coding sequence is TGTGCCAGCGTGGACAGGAACACTGAAGCTTTCTTT. Full variable domain (rest looked up from reference TRBV19 and TRBJ1-1): DGGITQSPKYLFRKEGQNVTLSCEQNLNHDAMYWYRQDPGQGLRLIYYSQIVNDFQKGDIAEGYSVSREKKESFPLTVTSAQKNPTAFYLCASVDRNTEAFFGQGTRLTVV.

Details on this clone: One junction end disagrees with the germline gene, perhaps due to a read error. The rearrangement links TRBV7-8 to TRBJ1-6, with D uncertain. This CDR3 is 13 amino acids long. The germline CDR1 and CDR2 sequences are SGHVS and FQNEAQ. The CDR3 DNA is TGTGCCAGCACCCCGAATCGAGATTCACCCCTCAACTTT. Encoded protein: CASTPNRDSPLNF.

The chain employs TRBV7-2 and TRBJ1-1; the D is unclear. This CDR3 contains 13 residues. CDR1 SGHTA and CDR2 FQGNSA come from the germline V gene. V dropped 3 bases and J dropped 0 bases, with 5 bases sitting between them. The CDR3 sequence: CASSFSLNTEAFF. CDR3 bases: TGTGCCAGCAGCTTTAGCTTGAACACTGAAGCTTTCTTT. Complete variable domain (other parts from reference TRBV7-2 and TRBJ1-1): GAGVSQSPSNKVTEKGKDVELRCDPISGHTALYWYRQSLGQGLEFLIYFQGNSAPDKSGLPSDRFSAERTGGSVSTLTIQRTQQEDSAVYLCASSFSLNTEAFFGQGTRLTVV.

This clone was detected only a few times. The chain employs TRBV21-1 and TRBJ1-2; whether TRBD1, the table's D call, matches the DNA was not checked. TRBV21-1 is reported as a pseudogene. The CDR3 is 17 residues long. The DNA of the CDR3 is TGTGCCAGCAGCAAAGCGAGGACAGGGGGCGTGAAGGATGGCTACACCTTC. Protein: CASSKARTGGVKDGYTF.

The rearrangement uses TRBV18 and TRBJ1-2, with 9 positions matching TRBD1. Unmatched junction bases numbered 6, after V lost 3 bases and J lost 4 bases. CDR3 length equals 15 residues. The germline V gene has CDR1 KGHSH and CDR2 LQKENI. The CDR3 nucleotides are TGTGCCAGCTCACCTGGATCGGACAGGGGCTATGGCTACACCTTC. Its translation: CASSPGSDRGYGYTF. Drawing the rest from reference TRBV18 and TRBJ1-2, the complete variable domain is NAGVMQNPRHLVRRRGQEARLRCSPMKGHSHVYWYRQLPEEGLKFMVYLQKENIIDESGMPKERFSAEFPKEGPSILRIQQVVRGDSAAYFCASSPGSDRGYGYTFGSGTRLTVV.

V gene TRBV19 combines with J gene TRBJ2-1; TRBD2 matches at 9 bases. Germline V CDR1 and CDR2: LNHDA, SQIVND (reference sequence). This CDR3 is built from 20 residues. The V and J ends lost 5 bases and 4 bases, in that order; junction bases with no gene match: 21. The CDR3 DNA reads as TGTGCCAGTAGTGTCGGGGTGGCTAGCGGGGACTTACTCAAATACAATGAGCAGTTCTTC. Residues: CASSVGVASGDLLKYNEQFF.

The V gene is TRBV29-1, the J gene TRBJ1-2; TRBD1 agrees at 8 bases. Germline CDR1 SQVTM, CDR2 ANQGSEA. V dropped 6 bases and J dropped 6; count of bases not matched to a gene: 9. The CDR3 extends over 13 amino acids. CDR3: CSVEDRVFNGYTF. As DNA, the CDR3 is TGCAGCGTGGAGGACAGGGTCTTCAATGGCTACACCTTC.

This chain connects TRBV5-1 to TRBJ1-1; D remains unclear. The CDR3 runs to 12 residues. Germline V gene data show CDR1 as SGHRS and CDR2 as YFSETQ. V lost 0 bases and J lost 8, with 8 bases in between. CDR3: CASSLERGEAFF. In nucleotides, the CDR3 is TGCGCCAGCAGCTTGGAAAGAGGGGAAGCTTTCTTT.

In this sample, this clone turned up once. The V call is TRBV10-2, the J call TRBJ2-1, with 8 bases that match TRBD1. The length of the CDR3 is 14 residues. Germline V gene sequence: CDR1 WSHSY, CDR2 SAAADI. V gave up 6 bases and J gave up 3 bases; unmatched junction bases: 4. The CDR3 here is CASSPDRVYNEQFF. The CDR3 nucleotides are TGCGCCAGCAGCCCGGACAGGGTCTACAATGAGCAGTTCTTC.

The chain is built from TRBV4-1 and TRBJ2-7; 9 bases map to TRBD1. V lost 5 bases and J lost 3; bases outside the gene matches: 8. Germline assignment: CDR1 MGHRA and CDR2 YSYEKL. The CDR3 extends over 15 amino acids. Written as DNA, the CDR3 is TGCGCCAGCAGCTCCCGGACAGGGGAGGGCTACGAGCAGTACTTC. Protein sequence: CASSSRTGEGYEQYF.

The V gene is TRBV30, the J gene TRBJ2-3, with TRBD1 as a possible D gene (7 bases). Germline V lookup: CDR1 GTSNPN, CDR2 SVGIG (reference sequence). V was cut by 5 bases and J by 0 bases, with 12 bases left in between. The length of the CDR3 is 14 residues. This CDR3 reads CAWGGGFSTDTQYF. The DNA of the CDR3 is TGTGCCTGGGGAGGGGGCTTTAGCACAGATACGCAGTATTTT.

This chain connects TRBV30 to TRBJ2-3; no reliable D call. The CDR3 sequence is 13 residues long. The V end was cut by 4 bases, the J end by 0 bases, with 8 bases between. Germline CDR1 reads GTSNPN; CDR2 reads SVGIG (reference sequence). The CDR3 region is CAWTKVSTDTQYF. Here the CDR3 DNA reads TGTGCCTGGACTAAAGTCAGCACAGATACGCAGTATTTT.

V is TRBV7-9 and J is TRBJ2-3; D is uncertain. The germline V and J ends were trimmed by 4 bases and 3 bases, with 11 bases remaining between them. Germline values: CDR1 SEHNR, CDR2 FQNEAQ (reference sequence). This CDR3 contains 14 residues. The CDR3 coding sequence is TGTGCCAGCAGCTCCTTGGAGTGGACAGATACGCAGTATTTT. Its translation is CASSSLEWTDTQYF.

The V call is TRBV5-1, the J call TRBJ1-4; 11 bases match TRBD1. This CDR3 has 17 residues. V was clipped by 4 bases and J by 0 bases; unmatched bases: 5. Germline V gives CDR1 SGHRS, CDR2 YFSETQ. DNA of the CDR3: TGCGCCAGCAGCCTGGGACAGGGGGTTGCAACTAATGAAAAACTGTTTTTT. Its translation: CASSLGQGVATNEKLFF.

This chain connects TRBV5-6 to TRBJ1-2; TRBD1 matches 7 bases. CDR1 is SGHDT and CDR2 is YYEEEE in the germline V gene. The V and J ends lost 2 bases and 1 base, in that order; junction bases with no gene match: 5. The CDR3 covers 15 residues. The CDR3 sequence is CASSLGTAINYGYTF. The CDR3 DNA sequence: TGTGCCAGCAGCTTAGGGACAGCTATTAACTATGGCTACACCTTC.

The chain employs TRBV5-1 and TRBJ1-1, with 8 bases identical to TRBD1. The CDR3 contains 15 residues. J gave up 5 bases and V 0 bases, and 6 bases lay outside the gene matches. Germline assignment: CDR1 SGHRS and CDR2 YFSETQ. This CDR3 is CASSLGRGRGTEAFF. The CDR3 DNA follows: TGCGCCAGCAGCTTGGGCAGGGGGCGAGGAACTGAAGCTTTCTTT.